This T cell receptor beta chain emerged from a study of T cells in Graves' hyperthyroidism and ophthalmopathy. Researchers amplified the TCR beta CDR3 regions from RNA transcripts. A set of HTBI primers served as the primers for a first-round RT-PCR of the TCR CDR3. MiXCR was run by TCRdb on the multiplex PCR reads, yielding one entry per CDR3 protein. The data show hundreds of thousands of distinct CDR3 sequences, 11% to 15% seen once. The CDR3 spans 13 residues. Germline-derived CDR1 and CDR2 are DFQATT and SNEGSKA (reference sequence). V lost 6 bases and J 0 bases, leaving 12 bases between the germline ends. This clonotype was observed at least ten times. The diagnostic basis comprised clinical symptoms, serum thyroxine and TRAb, thyroid ultrasound and orbital computed tomography.

The sample comprised blood. This clonotype was sampled from a woman in her 40s with Graves' hyperthyroidism. The V and J genes are TRBV20-1 and TRBJ2-7; D not resolved. CDR3 sequence (DNA): TGCAGTGCCCGGTATCGAAGCTCCTACGAGCAGTACTTC. Residues: CSARYRSSYEQYF.